The entry below gives a single T cell receptor beta chain sequence along with its context. Individuals aged roughly 18 to 95 years were recruited from 24 US areas. What the recovered Cohort 3 donors had was two negative PCRs, clearance, or symptom resolution. The sample is drawn from a study of blood T cell repertoires in COVID-19. Study as a whole: PBMCs, B-cell-depleted T cells, or T cells provided the cDNA or gDNA that made up the material.

The CDR3 is 18 residues long. Clones were read by immunoSEQ multiplex PCR, and TCRdb kept only the in-frame ones, dropping some. The table includes 200,000 to 250,000 clones, approximately 78% detected once. Sequenced input: PBMCs or T cells enriched from blood (not recorded which). The V gene is TRBV21-1, the J gene TRBJ2-4; TRBD1, as called in the table, went unchecked against the DNA. TRBV21-1 counts as a pseudogene. The source of this sequence is a man aged 40-49 years who had recovered from COVID-19. Written as DNA, the CDR3 is TGTGCCAGCAGCAAAGGAAGGAAGGGGATAAGGGCCAAAAACATTCAGTACTTC. This encodes CASSKGRKGIRAKNIQYF.